These 30 T cell receptor beta chains were all obtained from the same sample, sequenced in a study of T-cell memory formation after mild COVID-19. Via MiXCR, TCRdb re-called the 5' RACE reads, giving one row per CDR3 protein. The data show 400,000 or so distinct CDR3 sequences, approximately 20% seen once. Material for sequencing was PBMCs or a T cell subset sorted from them (not recorded which). These receptors came from an adult woman who had mild COVID-19 (a few samples of this study predate the infection). Cell type and time point are not known.

This clonotype was seen a few times. V and J are TRBV5-1 and TRBJ2-7; D might be TRBD2 (5 bases). Germline CDR1 reads SGHRS; CDR2 reads YFSETQ. With 0 bases removed from V and 7 bases from J, the gap between germline ends came to 14 bases. CDR3 length equals 14 residues. CDR3 sequence reads: CASSLGGNPGEQYF. The CDR3 DNA follows: TGCGCCAGCAGCTTGGGCGGAAACCCGGGGGAGCAGTACTTC.

This clonotype was seen a handful of times. The rearrangement joins TRBV7-8 to TRBJ1-2; D might be TRBD1 (6 bases). The CDR3 loop spans 12 amino acids. Trimming removed 7 bases at V and 7 bases at J, with 13 bases between. The germline gives CDR1 SGHVS, CDR2 FQNEAQ. The CDR3: CASMDRGGGYTF. CDR3 DNA sequence: TGTGCCAGCATGGACCGAGGGGGTGGCTACACCTTC. Drawing the rest from reference TRBV7-8 and TRBJ1-2, the complete variable domain is GAGVSQSPRYKVAKRGQDVALRCDPISGHVSLFWYQQALGQGPEFLTYFQNEAQLDKSGLPSDRFFAERPEGSVSTLKIQRTQQEDSAVYLCASMDRGGGYTFGSGTRLTVV.

The chain joins TRBV9 to TRBJ1-6; TRBD1 matches 7 bases. The CDR3 contains 14 residues. The trim removed 0 bases at V and 6 bases at J, leaving 0 bases unmatched. Germline CDR1 is SGDLS and CDR2 is YYNGEE. The CDR3 DNA sequence: TGTGCCAGCAGCGTAGGACAGGGTAATTCACCCCTCCACTTT. Translating it yields CASSVGQGNSPLHF.

This rearrangement joins TRBV5-1 to TRBJ2-2; D gene uncertain. Trimming took 4 bases from V and 3 from J, leaving 13 bases between them. This CDR3 region has 15 residues. Germline V CDR1 and CDR2: SGHRS, YFSETQ. CDR3 coding DNA: TGCGCCAGCAGCCCGGCGATGGCGCACACCGGGGAGCTGTTTTTT. Amino acids: CASSPAMAHTGELFF. Full variable domain (rest looked up from reference TRBV5-1 and TRBJ2-2): KAGVTQTPRYLIKTRGQQVTLSCSPISGHRSVSWYQQTPGQGLQFLFEYFSETQRNKGNFPGRFSGRQFSNSRSEMNVSTLELGDSALYLCASSPAMAHTGELFFGEGSRLTVL.

This clonotype has more than one count but fewer than ten. The chain is built from TRBV29-1 and TRBJ2-7; D is perhaps TRBD2 (6 bases). This CDR3 spans 10 amino acids. V lost 7 bases, J lost 3 bases, and 7 bases lay in between. Germline CDR1 and CDR2: SQVTM and ANQGSEA. CDR3 residues: CSGGDYEQYF. Written as DNA, the CDR3 is TGCAGCGGGGGGGACTACGAGCAGTACTTC.

The chain carries TRBV7-2 and TRBJ2-2; D possibly corresponds to TRBD2 (6 bases). Trimming stripped 5 bases from V and 1 base from J, with 20 bases between. The CDR3 covers 18 residues. Germline CDR1 reads SGHTA; CDR2 reads FQGNSA. CDR3 protein: CASSLIGAGPGNTGELFF. The DNA for the CDR3 is TGTGCCAGCAGCCTTATTGGGGCGGGACCGGGGAACACCGGGGAGCTGTTTTTT.

This chain joins TRBV2 and TRBJ2-3; D unclear. The V gene lost 3 bases and the J gene lost 0 bases, with 10 bases spanning the gap. The CDR3 runs 15 residues. Germline V gives CDR1 SNHLY, CDR2 FYNNEI. The CDR3 is CASSDHGTSTDTQYF. CDR3 bases: TGTGCCAGCAGTGATCACGGCACTAGCACAGATACGCAGTATTTT.

This chain uses TRBV30 with TRBJ2-3; possible D gene TRBD2, 5 bases. V was shortened by 3 bases and J by 2 bases, with 15 bases between the two germline ends. The CDR3 spans 15 residues. CDR1 is GTSNPN, CDR2 SVGIG, per germline (reference sequence). CDR3 residues: CAWRRRLAATDTQYF. The CDR3 DNA reads TGTGCCTGGAGAAGAAGGCTAGCCGCCACAGATACGCAGTATTTT.

The sample holds one count of this clonotype. The rearrangement joins TRBV5-1 to TRBJ1-1, with TRBD1 matching over 12 bases. Per germline, CDR1 SGHRS and CDR2 YFSETQ. This CDR3 has 15 residues. J gave up 3 bases and V 4 bases, and 4 bases lay outside the gene matches. CDR3 amino acids: CASSPGDRGHTEAFF. CDR3 coding DNA: TGCGCCAGCAGCCCAGGGGACAGGGGGCACACTGAAGCTTTCTTT.

This clonotype was seen a handful of times. The rearrangement uses TRBV20-1 and TRBJ2-7; weak D call: TRBD1 (6 bases). CDR1 is DFQATT and CDR2 is SNEGSKA in the germline V gene (reference sequence). V shed 6 bases and J shed 2 bases, with 17 bases lying between them. The CDR3 has 14 amino acids. CDR3 nucleotides: TGCAGTGCAGGACAGCCAAGCTCCACCTACGAGCAGTACTTC. This translates into CSAGQPSSTYEQYF.

The sample holds a few counts of this clonotype. V is TRBV6-5 and J is TRBJ1-5; D unclear. Germline values: CDR1 MNHEY, CDR2 SVGAGI. The CDR3 length is 15 residues. V was clipped by 6 bases and J by 5 bases, with 17 bases between them. The CDR3, as DNA: TGTGCCAGCAGCAGAACCAGGATGGGAGATCAGCCCCAGCATTTT. The encoded protein is CASSRTRMGDQPQHF.

A few counts support this clonotype. This chain joins TRBV29-1 and TRBJ2-7; TRBD1 or TRBD2 may be the D gene (5 bases each). Germline CDR1 reads SQVTM; CDR2 reads ANQGSEA. The CDR3 extends over 12 amino acids. V dropped 2 bases and J dropped 6 bases, with 11 bases sitting between them. In DNA, the CDR3 is TGCAGCGTTGAAAGAGGGGCGGGCGAGCAGTACTTC. Its translation: CSVERGAGEQYF.

This chain connects TRBV7-2 to TRBJ1-4; 9 positions match TRBD1. Trimming at V came to 10 bases and at J to 0 bases, leaving 21 bases not matched to a gene. The germline CDR1 and CDR2 sequences are SGHTA and FQGNSA. The CDR3 totals 20 residues. The CDR3: CAITSDWGTGREATNEKLFF. In DNA, the CDR3 is TGTGCCATTACCTCTGACTGGGGGACAGGGAGAGAGGCAACTAATGAAAAACTGTTTTTT.

This clonotype has more than one count but fewer than ten. The V gene is TRBV5-1, the J gene TRBJ1-6; D unclear. The CDR3 extends over 15 amino acids. CDR1 is SGHRS, CDR2 YFSETQ, per germline. With 4 bases removed from V and 6 bases from J, the gap between germline ends came to 14 bases. The CDR3 DNA follows: TGCGCCAGCAGCCAAGCAAAGGGTCCTAATTCACCCCTCCACTTT. It yields the protein CASSQAKGPNSPLHF.

This clonotype was counted many times. The J gene is TRBJ2-1, the V gene TRBV6-4, with TRBD2 matching over 12 bases. After removal of 10 bases from V and 9 bases from J, the junction contained 10 bases not matched to a gene. The CDR3 consists of 14 residues. Germline V CDR1 and CDR2: MRHNA, SNTAGT. CDR3 in amino acids: CATRLAGELGEQFF. DNA for the CDR3: TGTGCCACCCGACTAGCGGGAGAGCTAGGTGAGCAGTTCTTC.

This clonotype was seen repeatedly, ten times or more. This chain links TRBV7-2 with TRBJ2-3, with 7 bases identical to TRBD1. Per germline, CDR1 SGHTA and CDR2 FQGNSA. J was trimmed by 0 bases and V by 3 bases; bases with no gene match: 3. The CDR3 contains 15 residues. As DNA, the CDR3 is TGTGCCAGCAGCTTCACAGGGGTTAGCACAGATACGCAGTATTTT. Translated, it gives CASSFTGVSTDTQYF.

The genes are TRBV4-2 and TRBJ2-5; a weak D match, TRBD2 (5 bases). Germline CDR1 is LGHNA and CDR2 is YNFKEQ. Trimming removed 0 bases from V and 5 bases from J, with 13 bases in between. The CDR3 is 15 amino acids. This CDR3 reads CASSQDQLVGETQYF. Here the CDR3 DNA reads TGTGCCAGCAGCCAAGATCAACTAGTGGGCGAGACCCAGTACTTC.

The CDR3 spells CASNGGTLMNTEAFF. The CDR3 DNA is TGCGCCAGCAATGGGGGCACCCTCATGAACACTGAAGCTTTCTTT. V is TRBV5-1 and J is TRBJ1-1, with D perhaps TRBD1 (6 bases). The germline V and J ends were trimmed by 6 bases and 0 bases, with 15 bases remaining between them. Germline loops: CDR1 SGHRS, CDR2 YFSETQ. The CDR3 covers 15 residues.

V usage is TRBV24-1 and J usage is TRBJ2-5; TRBD2 matches 10 bases. Trimming cost V 6 bases and J 1 base; bases outside gene matches: 7. Germline V gives CDR1 KGHDR, CDR2 SFDVKD. There are 16 residues in the CDR3. The CDR3 region is CATSQRLAGIQETQYF. CDR3 DNA: TGTGCCACCAGTCAAAGACTAGCGGGTATCCAAGAGACCCAGTACTTC.

A few counts support this clonotype. The V and J genes are TRBV5-1 and TRBJ2-4; a possible D gene is TRBD2 (6 bases). Germline assignment: CDR1 SGHRS and CDR2 YFSETQ. Trimming cost V 0 bases and J 0 bases, with 10 bases left between them. The CDR3 consists of 16 residues. Here the CDR3 DNA reads TGCGCCAGCAGCTTGGAGGGACTTTTAGCCAAAAACATTCAGTACTTC. The encoded protein is CASSLEGLLAKNIQYF.

This clonotype was seen only a few times. The chain couples TRBV12-3 or TRBV12-4 to TRBJ2-2, with D unresolved. Trimming removed 5 bases at V and 4 bases at J, with 8 bases between. The CDR3 is made up of 13 amino acids. CDR3 loop: CASSLTRTGELFF. CDR3 sequence (DNA): TGTGCCAGCAGTCTAACTCGCACCGGGGAGCTGTTTTTT.

This clonotype was seen a handful of times. The chain recombines TRBV24-1 with TRBJ1-5; perhaps TRBD1 as D (5 bases). Between the trimmed V and J ends, which lost 4 bases and 5 bases, there was a span of 14 bases. CDR1 KGHDR and CDR2 SFDVKD come from the germline V gene. The CDR3 totals 15 residues. Here the CDR3 reads CATSDGAGGYQPQHF. DNA of the CDR3: TGTGCCACCAGTGACGGGGCTGGGGGTTATCAGCCCCAGCATTTT.

This clonotype appeared many times. The chain links TRBV20-1 to TRBJ2-7; D remains ambiguous. V lost 0 bases to trimming and J lost 4 bases, with 7 bases between them. This CDR3 has 12 residues. Germline assignment: CDR1 DFQATT and CDR2 SNEGSKA (reference sequence). The DNA of the CDR3 is TGCAGTGCTAGAGATTTAACATACGAGCAGTACTTC. The encoded protein is CSARDLTYEQYF.

This clonotype came up a few times. The V and J genes are TRBV7-9 and TRBJ1-2; D is unclear. V lost 3 bases and J lost 4, with 12 bases in between. This CDR3 is built from 14 residues. CDR1 and CDR2 from the germline V gene are SEHNR and FQNEAQ (reference sequence). DNA for the CDR3: TGTGCCAGCAGCTTCTTCGGTGCGATCTATGGCTACACCTTC. Protein sequence: CASSFFGAIYGYTF.

This clonotype was detected only a few times. This sequence joins TRBV7-9 and TRBJ1-2, with TRBD1 matching 7 bases. V trimming: 8 bases; J trimming: 5 bases; junction bases outside the gene matches: 2. This CDR3 has 11 residues. Germline CDR1 reads SEHNR; CDR2 reads FQNEAQ (reference sequence). This CDR3 reads CASGQVYGYTF. CDR3 sequence (DNA): TGTGCCAGCGGACAGGTTTATGGCTACACCTTC.

This clonotype was found a few times. This chain uses TRBV7-9 with TRBJ2-2; D is unclear. The CDR3 runs to 14 residues. Trimming took off 5 bases at V and 5 bases at J, with 12 bases between the two ends. CDR1 and CDR2 from the germline V gene are SEHNR and FQNEAQ (reference sequence). For the CDR3, the DNA is TGTGCCAGCAGCCCAGTTGGGAAGACCGGGGAGCTGTTTTTT. Translated, it gives CASSPVGKTGELFF.

This sequence joins TRBV6-6 and TRBJ2-7; 8 bases match TRBD2. V trimming: 6 bases; J trimming: 0 bases; junction bases outside the gene matches: 7. From germline, CDR1 is MNHNY and CDR2 SVGAGI (reference sequence). The length of the CDR3 is 15 residues. The DNA for the CDR3 is TGTGCCAGCAGGGGTTCTAGCGGGCCCTCCTACGAGCAGTACTTC. It specifies CASRGSSGPSYEQYF.

The chain links TRBV5-1 to TRBJ2-7, with 8 bases that match TRBD2. There are 16 residues in the CDR3. V shed 4 bases and J 2 bases; nucleotides not matched to a gene: 11. Germline CDR1 reads SGHRS; CDR2 reads YFSETQ. The CDR3 coding sequence is TGCGCCAGCAGCCCCGAAGGTAGCGGGACAACCTACGAGCAGTACTTC. It encodes CASSPEGSGTTYEQYF.

The chain uses TRBV7-9 and TRBJ2-1; 9 positions match TRBD1. V was clipped by 4 bases and J by 3 bases; unmatched bases: 13. This CDR3 has 18 residues. CDR1 and CDR2 (germline): SEHNR, FQNEAQ (reference sequence). In DNA form, the CDR3 reads TGTGCCAGCAGCTCACCCCCCCCCGGGACAGGGAACTACAATGAGCAGTTCTTC. Translating gives CASSSPPPGTGNYNEQFF.

This clonotype was counted a few times. This chain connects TRBV7-2 to TRBJ2-5; tentatively, D is TRBD2 (6 bases). Germline CDR1 and CDR2: SGHTA and FQGNSA. V shed 1 base and J shed 4 bases, with 16 bases lying between them. The CDR3 is made up of 16 amino acids. The CDR3 sequence is CASSLGGAAGRETQYF. The CDR3 region has the DNA TGTGCCAGCAGCTTAGGCGGGGCCGCGGGACGAGAGACCCAGTACTTC.